This T cell receptor beta chain was recorded in a study of T cell repertoires in cytomegalovirus infection. On the study more broadly: Recently identified HLA-C-restricted CMV epitopes were among the peptides used. Both a matching HLA type and CMV infection were indicated by public TCR beta signatures. Findings of the study overall: Carriage of CMV together with the relevant HLA was identifiable through cumulative public TCR beta family frequency. HLA-C-restricted TCR beta clonotypes specific for CMV led the ex vivo response.

To note about this clonotype: Antigen: not known.

From the reads, TCRdb called clonotypes with MiXCR, one entry per CDR3 protein. The sample holds hundreds of thousands of distinct CDR3 sequences, roughly 46% seen once. This clonotype was sampled from a human donor in good health (CMV status not recorded). Some clones in this sample may be carry-over from other donors' samples. This specimen was cultured PBMCs, taken from culture after CMV antigen stimulation.

CDR3 protein: CASSLPAGLEAFF. The CDR3 DNA reads TGTGCCAGCAGCTTGCCCGCAGGGCTTGAAGCTTTCTTT. This sequence joins TRBV5-6 and TRBJ1-1; D is possibly TRBD1 (5 bases). The CDR3 extends over 13 amino acids. CDR1 is SGHDT and CDR2 is YYEEEE in the germline V gene. Trimming stripped 1 base from V and 7 bases from J, with 11 bases between.